This TCR beta chain was recorded in a study of T cell responses to AZD1222 COVID-19 vaccine. Produced via immunoSEQ multiplex PCR; TCRdb's table is partial and in-frame only. The table includes approximately 170,000 clones, around 93% detected once. The length of the CDR3 is 11 residues. The germline gives CDR1 SGHAT, CDR2 FQNNGV. V lost 6 bases and J 0 bases, leaving 3 bases between the germline ends. The J gene is TRBJ2-7, the V gene TRBV11-2; D is unclear. The input for sequencing was peripheral blood, taken on day 0 of AZD1222 vaccination. The sequence came from an adult in good health. The CDR3: CASRISYEQYF. CDR3 DNA sequence: TGTGCCAGCAGGATCTCCTACGAGCAGTACTTC.